Listed below are T cell receptor beta chains from one sample, sequenced in a study of PD-1 blockade in mismatch repair-deficient tumors. Sequenced by immunoSEQ multiplex PCR; TCRdb stores in-frame clones only, minus some. Of about 14,000 clones listed, 70% to 85% are singletons. The sample here was PBMCs, taken less than 15 weeks after starting pembrolizumab. Source of these receptors: an adult with mismatch repair-deficient cancer. Each CDR3 is given with its conserved first and last residue. The order of the fields is V gene, J gene, clone size, D gene, CDR3 DNA, CDR3 protein. D genes are given only for firm matches. Clone size appears in some rows only: once, few, many, or a class for an expanded clone.

TRBV19	TRBJ2-3	NA	NA	TGTGCCAGTAGTATAGGAGGAAGCTTACGAGGGATCACAGATACGCAGTATTTT	CASSIGGSLRGITDTQYF
TRBV6-5	TRBJ2-3	NA	NA	TGTGCCAGCAAAAGTGGGCAGGGCGACACAGATACGCAGTATTTT	CASKSGQGDTDTQYF
TRBV10-1	TRBJ2-2	NA	NA	TGCGCCAGCAGGGAGCAGAACACCGGGGAGCTGTTTTTT	CASREQNTGELFF
TRBV10-2	TRBJ2-5	NA	TRBD2	TGCGCCAGCAGTGAGCCAACCCTTCCCGGGACTAGCGGGAGGGCCGTAGAGACCCAGTACTTC	CASSEPTLPGTSGRAVETQYF
TRBV27	TRBJ2-1	NA	NA	TGTGCCAGCAAAAGGGGTAATGAGCAGTTCTTC	CASKRGNEQFF
TRBV25-1	TRBJ1-1	once	NA	TGTGCCAGCAGTGAGGGCTACACTGAAGCTTTCTTT	CASSEGYTEAFF
TRBV28	TRBJ1-3	once	NA	TGTGCCAGCAGCAGTACCGAGGGAGCCGGAAACACCATATATTTT	CASSSTEGAGNTIYF
TRBV9	TRBJ2-7	NA	TRBD1	TGTGCCAGCAGCCGGACAGGGGTTCCCTACGAGCAGTACTTC	CASSRTGVPYEQYF
TRBV30	TRBJ1-5	NA	NA	TGTGCCTGGGATGACGGGTACAGCAATCAGCCCCAGCATTTT	CAWDDGYSNQPQHF
TRBV2	TRBJ1-5	NA	TRBD1	TGTGCCAGCAGCCCGGGGACAGGGGGGTATCAGCCCCAGCATTTT	CASSPGTGGYQPQHF
TRBV10-3	TRBJ2-7	NA	NA	TGTGCCATCACTATAGCGGAAACCTACGAGCAGTACTTC	CAITIAETYEQYF
TRBV4-1	TRBJ1-1	NA	TRBD1	TGCGCCAGCAGCCAATACGACAGGGGTGAAGCTTTCTTT	CASSQYDRGEAFF
TRBV11-2	TRBJ2-2	NA	NA	TGTGCCAGCAACCGGAGGGGGCCCGGGGAGCTGTTTTTT	CASNRRGPGELFF
TRBV6-5	TRBJ1-2	NA	NA	TGTGCCAGCAGCCACAGGGAACGTGATGGCTACACCTTC	CASSHRERDGYTF
TRBV2	TRBJ2-1	NA	NA	TGTGCCAGCAGTCATGTTTCCTACAATGAGCAGTTCTTC	CASSHVSYNEQFF
TRBV27	TRBJ2-7	few	TRBD2	TGTGCCAGCAGTGGACTAGCGGGTCCCTCCTACGAGCAGTACTTC	CASSGLAGPSYEQYF
TRBV5-1	TRBJ2-5	NA	NA	TGCGCCAGCAGCCGGCGGGGCGAGACCCAGTACTTC	CASSRRGETQYF
TRBV5-5	TRBJ2-3	NA	TRBD2	TGTGCCAGCAGCTTGGGGGGACTCCATAGCGGGAGGGCCGGGGATACGCAGTATTTT	CASSLGGLHSGRAGDTQYF
TRBV5-4	TRBJ2-5	once	TRBD1	TGTGCCAGCAGCTCGGGGGGACAGGGACCGCAAGAGACCCAGTACTTC	CASSSGGQGPQETQYF
TRBV30	TRBJ1-4	NA	TRBD1	TGTGCCTGGAGCCGAAGGGACAGGTTAAATGAAAAACTGTTTTTT	CAWSRRDRLNEKLFF
TRBV27	TRBJ2-1	NA	TRBD2	TGTGCCAGCGGACAAGCGGGAGTGTACAATGAGCAGTTCTTC	CASGQAGVYNEQFF
TRBV9	TRBJ2-2	NA	NA	TGTGCCAGCAGCGTAGGAGGCTATGCGAACACCGGGGAGCTGTTTTTT	CASSVGGYANTGELFF
TRBV7-9	TRBJ1-2	once	TRBD1	TGTGCCAGCAGCTCCGGCCAAGGGGGCACCTATGGCTACACCTTC	CASSSGQGGTYGYTF
TRBV6-5	TRBJ2-7	few	TRBD1	TGTGCCAGCAGCCAAAGTACAGGGGGCCACGAGCAGTACTTC	CASSQSTGGHEQYF
TRBV6-4	TRBJ2-7	few	TRBD1	TGTGCCAGCAGAAGGACAGGGGGTTCCTACGAGCAGTACTTC	CASRRTGGSYEQYF
TRBV29-1	TRBJ2-7	NA	NA	TGCAGCGCCTTGAGCCCTACGGGCGAGCAGTACTTC	CSALSPTGEQYF
TRBV30	TRBJ2-7	NA	NA	TGTGCCTGGAGTGTGTGGGCGGGAGCCTCTCCAAGGGGGTCCTACGAGCAGTACTTC	CAWSVWAGASPRGSYEQYF
TRBV4-2	TRBJ1-1	once	NA	TGTGCCAGCAGCCAAAACTGGGGAGCTGAAGCTTTCTTT	CASSQNWGAEAFF
TRBV18	TRBJ1-2	NA	TRBD1	TGTGCCAGCTCACCGGGGACAGGTTCTAACTATGGCTACACCTTC	CASSPGTGSNYGYTF
TRBV28	TRBJ2-7	NA	NA	TGTGCCAGCAGTTCTAACAGCAACGAGCAGTACTTC	CASSSNSNEQYF
TRBV7-2	TRBJ1-4	NA	TRBD1	TGTGCCAGCAGCTTAGGGCGACAGGGTGAACTGTTTTTT	CASSLGRQGELFF
TRBV28	TRBJ1-2	once	TRBD1	TGTGCCAGCAGTTTATCCTCAAACAGGGGCGGCTACACCTTC	CASSLSSNRGGYTF
TRBV7-9	TRBJ2-1	NA	TRBD2	TGTGCCAGCAGCGATCGGGGGGGATACAATGAGCAGTTCTTC	CASSDRGGYNEQFF
TRBV5-8	TRBJ2-7	NA	NA	TGTGCCAGCAGCGCCTCAGGGGTCCCCTCCTACGAGCAGTACTTC	CASSASGVPSYEQYF
TRBV5-1	TRBJ2-1	NA	TRBD2	TGCGCCAGCACCCCAACCGGGACTACCTACAATGAGCAGTTCTTC	CASTPTGTTYNEQFF
TRBV7-9	TRBJ1-1	NA	NA	TGTGCCAGCCTTGCGGATCTGAACACTGAAGCTTTCTTT	CASLADLNTEAFF
TRBV4-1	TRBJ2-3	once	TRBD2	TGCGCCAGCAGCTTAAGAGCGGGAGGGGTGGGGGATACGCAGTATTTT	CASSLRAGGVGDTQYF
TRBV2	TRBJ2-7	NA	NA	TGTGCCAGCAGCAGGACAGTTTCCGTCTCCTACGAGCAGTACTTC	CASSRTVSVSYEQYF
TRBV5-1	TRBJ2-7	few	TRBD1	TGCGCCAGCAGCTTCGGGACAGGGGGCTACGAGCAGTACTTC	CASSFGTGGYEQYF
TRBV7-9	TRBJ1-5	NA	NA	TGTGCCAGCAGGAAAAGGGGGGGTACAAGCAATCAGCCCCAGCATTTT	CASRKRGGTSNQPQHF
TRBV9	TRBJ2-1	NA	NA	TGTGCCAGCAGCGTAGCTCAGCCGGGAGCCAACAATGAGCAGTTCTTC	CASSVAQPGANNEQFF
TRBV5-4	TRBJ2-1	NA	NA	TGTGCCAGCAGCCCCCCAATCCGGGACTCCTACAATGAGCAGTTCTTC	CASSPPIRDSYNEQFF
TRBV5-1	TRBJ2-3	NA	TRBD1	TGCGCCAGCAGCTTGGCCGCAGGGGGAATAGATACGCAGTATTTT	CASSLAAGGIDTQYF
TRBV7-8	TRBJ1-5	NA	NA	TGTGCCAGCAGCTTAGGGGGGGGAAATCAGCCCCAGCATTTT	CASSLGGGNQPQHF
TRBV4-1	TRBJ2-1	NA	TRBD1	TGCGCCAGCAGCCGAGGACAGGGGCCCCTTACGTACAATGAGCAGTTCTTC	CASSRGQGPLTYNEQFF
TRBV2	TRBJ2-2	NA	TRBD1	TGTGCCAGCAGCCAGAACAGGGGTCGGTCACCCGGGGAGCTGTTTTTT	CASSQNRGRSPGELFF